The 26 T cell receptor beta chains presented below share a single source sample, sequenced in a study of shared clonotypes between healthy human individuals. Assay used: immunoSEQ multiplex PCR; TCRdb lists only in-frame clones, some missing. Altogether over a million clones are present, roughly 70% being singletons, with the ten largest covering roughly 1.5%. Sample: memory CD4+ T cells sorted from blood. Subset described: CD45RA-negative fraction. The source is a man aged 18 to 29 in good health.

This chain joins TRBV6-5 and TRBJ2-3, with D unresolved. The CDR3 spans 15 residues. CDR1 and CDR2 from the germline V gene are MNHEY and SVGAGI. Trimming took 0 bases from V and 6 from J, leaving 13 bases between them. CDR3 region: CASSYSRATRDTQYF. CDR3 nucleotide sequence: TGTGCCAGCAGTTACTCCCGGGCCACGAGGGATACGCAGTATTTT.

This sequence joins TRBV6-6 and TRBJ2-5, with 10 bases aligning to TRBD2. The germline V gene has CDR1 MNHNY and CDR2 SVGAGI (reference sequence). CDR3 size: 12 residues. V trimming: 10 bases; J trimming: 4 bases; junction bases outside the gene matches: 3. CDR3 residues: CATLAGGETQYF. Here the CDR3 DNA reads TGTGCCACGTTAGCGGGGGGAGAGACCCAGTACTTC.

The J gene is TRBJ1-6, the V gene TRBV14; D gene uncertain. The CDR3 spans 12 residues. Per germline, CDR1 SGHDN and CDR2 FVKESK. The V and J ends lost 2 bases and 10 bases respectively, with 6 bases between them. The CDR3 coding sequence is TGTGCCAGCAGCCAAAACACATCACCCCTCCACTTT. Its protein product is CASSQNTSPLHF. Full variable domain (remainder filled in from reference TRBV14 and TRBJ1-6): EAGVTQFPSHSVIEKGQTVTLRCDPISGHDNLYWYRRVMGKEIKFLLHFVKESKQDESGMPNNRFLAERTGGTYSTLKVQPAELEDSGVYFCASSQNTSPLHFGNGTRLTVT.

This rearrangement joins TRBV7-2 to TRBJ2-7; maybe TRBD1 (8 bases). The CDR3 is made up of 17 amino acids. Looked up from germline, CDR1 is SGHTA and CDR2 is FQGNSA. With 5 bases removed from V and 2 bases from J, the gap between germline ends came to 22 bases. CDR3 DNA sequence: TGTGCCAGCAGCCTCGGACAGGGAGGGACTGGAACCTACGAGCAGTACTTC. It encodes CASSLGQGGTGTYEQYF. The complete variable domain, with remaining parts taken from reference TRBV7-2 and TRBJ2-7, reads GAGVSQSPSNKVTEKGKDVELRCDPISGHTALYWYRQSLGQGLEFLIYFQGNSAPDKSGLPSDRFSAERTGGSVSTLTIQRTQQEDSAVYLCASSLGQGGTGTYEQYFGPGTRLTVT.

This rearrangement joins TRBV4-1 to TRBJ2-5; no clear D gene. Trimming took 0 bases from V and 5 from J, leaving 22 bases between them. This CDR3 is 18 amino acids long. The germline CDR1 and CDR2 sequences are MGHRA and YSYEKL. The CDR3 here is CASSQEPPPAPVMETQYF. The CDR3 DNA is TGCGCCAGCAGCCAAGAACCCCCGCCGGCGCCGGTGATGGAGACCCAGTACTTC.

V and J are TRBV6-5 and TRBJ2-7, with TRBD1 matching 9 bases. The germline V gene encodes CDR1 MNHEY and CDR2 SVGAGI. With V trimmed by 5 bases and J by 0 bases, 5 bases remained unmatched. This CDR3 has 15 residues. Here the CDR3 reads CASSRTGAHSYEQYF. The DNA for the CDR3 is TGTGCCAGCAGTAGGACAGGGGCCCACTCCTACGAGCAGTACTTC.

This chain joins TRBV2 and TRBJ2-7; no firm D call. The V gene's germline CDR1 is SNHLY and CDR2 FYNNEI. This CDR3 is 15 amino acids long. The V and J ends lost 6 bases and 3 bases respectively, with 18 bases between them. The CDR3 loop reads CASREQSSIIYEQYF. CDR3 nucleotides: TGTGCCAGCAGGGAGCAGTCTAGTATCATCTACGAGCAGTACTTC.

The chain links TRBV6-1 to TRBJ2-3, with TRBD2 matching 12 bases. The CDR3 has 16 amino acids. J gave up 2 bases and V 3 bases, and 3 bases lay outside the gene matches. Germline lookup yields CDR1 MNHNS and CDR2 SASEGT. The CDR3 spells CASSEGLAGHTDTQYF. The CDR3 coding sequence is TGTGCCAGCAGTGAGGGACTAGCGGGCCACACAGATACGCAGTATTTT.

V is TRBV13 and J is TRBJ2-3; possible D gene TRBD2, 6 bases. The CDR3 extends over 15 amino acids. The V end lost 8 bases, the J end lost 0 bases, and 15 bases lay between the germline ends. CDR1 is PRHDT, CDR2 FYEKMQ, per germline (reference sequence). CDR3 protein: CASSRVRESTDTQYF. The CDR3 DNA is TGTGCCAGCTCAAGAGTCCGGGAGAGCACAGATACGCAGTATTTT.

The chain joins TRBV12-5 to TRBJ2-3; D gene ambiguous. There are 14 residues in the CDR3. CDR1 and CDR2 from the germline V gene are LGHNT and FRNRAP. The V gene lost 6 bases and the J gene lost 4 bases, with 14 bases spanning the gap. The CDR3: CASGPGLAPDTQYF. The DNA for the CDR3 is TGTGCTAGTGGCCCAGGCTTAGCTCCAGATACGCAGTATTTT.

The chain employs TRBV9 and TRBJ2-7, with TRBD1 matching 9 bases. V lost 3 bases and J lost 7; bases outside the gene matches: 14. CDR1 and CDR2 (germline): SGDLS, YYNGEE. The CDR3 contains 16 residues. CDR3 amino acids: CASSAQLPSTGGEQYF. The CDR3 DNA reads TGTGCCAGCAGCGCCCAACTACCATCGACAGGGGGTGAGCAGTACTTC.

This sequence joins TRBV5-6 and TRBJ1-1; maybe TRBD1 (5 bases). Per the germline V gene, CDR1 is SGHDT and CDR2 is YYEEEE. The CDR3 contains 12 residues. CDR3 region: CPPGGGNTEAFF. CDR3 nucleotide sequence: TGTCCCCCTGGGGGGGGGAACACTGAAGCTTTCTTT.

The CDR3: CASSPTGGAKNIQYF. The CDR3 DNA reads as TGCGCCAGCAGCCCAACAGGGGGGGCCAAAAACATTCAGTACTTC. The rearrangement links TRBV5-1 to TRBJ2-4, with 8 bases matching TRBD1. V was pared by 4 bases and J by 1 base, with 4 bases of the junction left unmatched. The CDR3 consists of 15 residues. Germline V gene lookup returns CDR1 SGHRS and CDR2 YFSETQ.

This sequence joins TRBV11-2 and TRBJ1-4, with 8 bases lining up with TRBD1. The J segment lost 4 bases and the V segment lost 6 bases, leaving 19 bases of the junction unmatched. CDR1 SGHAT and CDR2 FQNNGV come from the germline V gene. The CDR3 sequence is 19 residues long. For the CDR3, the DNA is TGTGCCAGCAGGCTTAGTCGGACAGGGATGCGGCGGGGTAATGAAAAACTGTTTTTT. Its protein product is CASRLSRTGMRRGNEKLFF.

The rearrangement links TRBV11-2 to TRBJ2-7; 10 bases fit TRBD2. The CDR3 has 15 residues. J lost 5 bases, V lost 5 bases, and 9 bases had no gene match. Looked up from germline, CDR1 is SGHAT and CDR2 is FQNNGV. The CDR3 spells CASSELAGAFHEQYF. The CDR3 bases are TGTGCCAGCAGCGAGCTAGCGGGAGCTTTCCACGAGCAGTACTTC.

The V call is TRBV7-6, the J call TRBJ2-7; 12 nucleotides line up with TRBD1. CDR1 is SGHVS, CDR2 FNYEAQ, per germline. This CDR3 region has 15 residues. V gave up 4 bases and J gave up 3 bases; unmatched junction bases: 4. The CDR3 DNA is TGTGCCAGCAGCTCGGGACAGGGGGCCTTCTACGAGCAGTACTTC. Encoded protein: CASSSGQGAFYEQYF.

The rearrangement uses TRBV5-6 and TRBJ1-6; D not resolved. The CDR3 is 14 amino acids. Between the trimmed V and J ends, which lost 1 base and 4 bases, there was a span of 6 bases. The germline V gene encodes CDR1 SGHDT and CDR2 YYEEEE. The CDR3 coding sequence is TGTGCCAGCAGCTTGAGGTTTTATAATTCACCCCTCCACTTT. It is translated as CASSLRFYNSPLHF. Filled out from reference TRBV5-6 and TRBJ1-6, the complete variable domain reads DAGVTQSPTHLIKTRGQQVTLRCSPKSGHDTVSWYQQALGQGPQFIFQYYEEEERQRGNFPDRFSGHQFPNYSSELNVNALLLGDSALYLCASSLRFYNSPLHFGNGTRLTVT.

This chain joins TRBV29-1 and TRBJ2-2; 12 nucleotides match TRBD2. This CDR3 comprises 15 residues. V lost 7 bases, J lost 0 bases, and 3 bases stayed unmatched. Germline CDR1 is SQVTM and CDR2 is ANQGSEA. CDR3 coding DNA: TGCAGCGGGCTAGCGGGAGGGACGAACACCGGGGAGCTGTTTTTT. Translated: CSGLAGGTNTGELFF.

This chain joins TRBV5-4 and TRBJ1-2; D might be TRBD1 (5 bases). The length of the CDR3 is 14 residues. CDR1 is SGHNT, CDR2 YYREEE, per germline (reference sequence). Trimming cost V 4 bases and J 4 bases, with 14 bases left between them. In DNA, the CDR3 is TGTGCCAGCAGCATAACGGGGGGTGGCTATGGCTACACCTTC. It encodes CASSITGGGYGYTF.

The rearrangement joins TRBV10-3 to TRBJ1-6, with D perhaps TRBD1 (6 bases). Germline V gene lookup returns CDR1 ENHRY and CDR2 SYGVKD. The CDR3 extends over 14 amino acids. The V end was cut by 11 bases, the J end by 3 bases, with 14 bases between. Written as DNA, the CDR3 is TGTGCCTCAGAGGAGACAGGCTATAATTCACCCCTCCACTTT. This codes for CASEETGYNSPLHF.

The chain recombines TRBV4-3 with TRBJ1-2; D call uncertain. Germline CDR1 reads LGHNA; CDR2 reads YSLEER. Trimming stripped 0 bases from V and 4 bases from J, with 9 bases between. The CDR3 covers 14 residues. The CDR3, as DNA: TGCGCCAGCAGCCAAGAGCGTCACATCTATGGCTACACCTTC. It codes for CASSQERHIYGYTF.

The chain combines TRBV9 with TRBJ1-6; 7 nucleotides align to TRBD1. This CDR3 comprises 16 residues. V lost 3 bases to trimming and J lost 4 bases; unmatched junction nucleotides: 7. The germline gives CDR1 SGDLS, CDR2 YYNGEE. The CDR3 reads CASSGDRDRYNSPLHF. The CDR3 bases are TGTGCCAGCAGCGGAGACAGGGATCGATATAATTCACCCCTCCACTTT.

The V and J genes are TRBV6-1 and TRBJ1-2; TRBD1 agrees at 7 bases. V was clipped by 4 bases and J by 8 bases; unmatched bases: 10. Germline assignment: CDR1 MNHNS and CDR2 SASEGT. The CDR3 loop spans 14 amino acids. The CDR3 sequence is CASSAFDRVDGYTF. CDR3 bases: TGTGCCAGCAGTGCCTTCGACAGGGTAGACGGCTACACCTTC.

The chain joins TRBV19 to TRBJ1-1; D is ambiguous. Trimming left V 0 bases short and J 5 bases short, with 13 bases between. The CDR3 loop spans 15 amino acids. Germline assignment: CDR1 LNHDA and CDR2 SQIVND (reference sequence). CDR3 loop: CASSIESRKGTEAFF. DNA of the CDR3: TGTGCCAGTAGTATAGAATCCAGAAAGGGTACTGAAGCTTTCTTT.

The V call is TRBV7-6, the J call TRBJ2-2; unclear D gene. CDR3 length: 17 amino acids. The V gene's germline CDR1 is SGHVS and CDR2 FNYEAQ. The V end lost 0 bases, the J end lost 0 bases, and 11 bases lay between the germline ends. CDR3 nucleotides: TGTGCCAGCAGCTTAGCGGCCAAGCGAGCGAACACCGGGGAGCTGTTTTTT. Its protein product is CASSLAAKRANTGELFF.

Concerning this clone: Other DNA sequences in the sample encode the same CDR3. As DNA, the CDR3 is TGTGCCATCAGTGGGGCGGGTTACGAGCAGTACTTC. It is translated as CAISGAGYEQYF. The chain combines TRBV10-3 with TRBJ2-7, with a possible D match to TRBD2 (5 bases). This CDR3 comprises 12 residues. Germline V lookup: CDR1 ENHRY, CDR2 SYGVKD. V shed 4 bases and J shed 4 bases, with 8 bases lying between them.